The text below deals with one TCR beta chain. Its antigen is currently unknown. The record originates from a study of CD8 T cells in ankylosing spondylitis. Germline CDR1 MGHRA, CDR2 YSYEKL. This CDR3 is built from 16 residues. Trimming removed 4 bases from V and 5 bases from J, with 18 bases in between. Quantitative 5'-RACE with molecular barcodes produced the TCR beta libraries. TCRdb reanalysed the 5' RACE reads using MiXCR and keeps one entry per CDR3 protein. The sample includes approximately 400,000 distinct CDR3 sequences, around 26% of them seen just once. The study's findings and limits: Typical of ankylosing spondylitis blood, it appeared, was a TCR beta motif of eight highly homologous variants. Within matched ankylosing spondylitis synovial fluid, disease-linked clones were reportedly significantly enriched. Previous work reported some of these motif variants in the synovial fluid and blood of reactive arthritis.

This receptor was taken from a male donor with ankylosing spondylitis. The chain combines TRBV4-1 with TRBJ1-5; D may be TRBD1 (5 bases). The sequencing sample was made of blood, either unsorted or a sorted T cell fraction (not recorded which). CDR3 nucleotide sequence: TGCGCCAGCAGCCGGCGACAGAACCTGCCGGATCAGCCCCAGCATTTT. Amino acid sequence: CASSRRQNLPDQPQHF.